The sample holds one count of the clone carrying this T cell receptor beta chain. Its cognate antigen is unknown. Trimming cost V 0 bases and J 4 bases; bases outside gene matches: 3. The CDR3 covers 15 residues. CDR1 is LGHDT, CDR2 YNNKEL, per germline (reference sequence). This specimen comes from a study of Ad26.COV2.S vaccination and SARS-CoV-2 variants. Study overall: Intramuscular Ad26.COV2.S doses were given once or twice, 56 days apart. General observations from the study: Relative to placebo recipients, vaccine recipients exhibited elevated spike-specific TCR breadth. There was reportedly substantial breadth in spike-specific CD8+ and CD4+ T cell responses after vaccination.

Indicated treatment: some 19 received Ad26.COV2.S at low or high dose, single or two shots; about five received placebo; per-sample allocation not given. Specimen acquisition occurred on day 63 following the initial vaccine or placebo injection. Wuhan-strain SARS-CoV-2 spike was expressed by the Ad26 vector that made up the vaccine. Measured with immunoSEQ multiplex PCR; TCRdb has only the in-frame clones, and not every one. The sample includes some 520,000 clones, around nine tenths of them seen just once. The clonotype originates from a person aged 18 to 59 who received the Ad26.COV2.S COVID-19 vaccine or a placebo. V usage is TRBV3-1 (or the pseudogene TRBV3-2) and J usage is TRBJ2-1, with 7 bases that match TRBD2. The source was peripheral blood, collected in a trial of Ad26.COV2.S vaccine versus placebo. The CDR3 DNA reads as TGTGCCAGCAGCCAAGATGTGCGGGAGTACAATGAGCAGTTCTTC. Encoded protein: CASSQDVREYNEQFF.